Shown below are 5 T cell receptor beta chains from a single sample sequenced in a study of tissue T cells after allogeneic stem cell transplantation. Assay: immunoSEQ multiplex PCR; the TCRdb copy retains only in-frame clones and omits some. The sample shows under 30,000 clones, roughly 80% of them seen only once. The sample in question was tissue from the ileum, obtained at autopsy. The receptors derive from a female donor older than 55 with lung cancer.

The chain carries TRBV19 and TRBJ1-4, with a weak D call TRBD1 (5 bases). This CDR3 spans 13 amino acids. V lost 5 bases and J 16 bases, leaving 20 bases between the germline ends. The germline V gene encodes CDR1 LNHDA and CDR2 SQIVND (reference sequence). CDR3 region: CASSYRDGVSWFF. The CDR3 DNA reads as TGTGCCAGTAGTTACCGGGACGGGGTTTCGTGGTTTTTT.

The chain joins TRBV5-6 to TRBJ2-7; 11 bases agree with TRBD2. Germline V lookup: CDR1 SGHDT, CDR2 YYEEEE. The CDR3 is 15 residues long. V was clipped by 4 bases and J by 3 bases; unmatched bases: 6. The CDR3 loop reads CASSHLAGGFYEQYF. The CDR3 region has the DNA TGTGCCAGCAGCCACTTAGCGGGGGGGTTCTACGAGCAGTACTTC.

This chain connects TRBV5-1 to TRBJ2-4; TRBD2 matches at 10 bases. Germline V gene sequence: CDR1 SGHRS, CDR2 YFSETQ. The CDR3 consists of 19 residues. With V trimmed by 2 bases and J by 0 bases, 11 bases remained unmatched. CDR3 bases: TGCGCCAGCAGCTTATATACTATAGCGGGGGGACGAGCCAAAAACATTCAGTACTTC. Translating gives CASSLYTIAGGRAKNIQYF.

V and J are TRBV10-2 and TRBJ2-1; 7 bases agree with TRBD1. V lost 6 bases, J lost 1 base, and 6 bases stayed unmatched. The CDR3 consists of 15 residues. The germline V gene encodes CDR1 WSHSY and CDR2 SAAADI. The CDR3 loop is CASRPDRVSYNEQFF. The CDR3 coding sequence is TGCGCCAGCAGGCCTGACAGGGTGTCCTACAATGAGCAGTTCTTC.

The CDR3 loop is CATSDLGTGEFYEQFF. The CDR3 nucleotides read TGTGCCACCAGTGACCTCGGGACAGGGGAATTTTATGAGCAGTTCTTC. The V gene is TRBV24-1, the J gene TRBJ2-1, with 10 bases fitting TRBD1. The CDR3 has 16 residues. J gave up 8 bases and V 4 bases, and 10 bases lay outside the gene matches. Germline V CDR1 and CDR2: KGHDR, SFDVKD.